The 16 T cell receptor beta chains given below trace back to one sample, sequenced in a study of CD8 T cells in Susac syndrome. RNA in amounts of roughly 0.45 to 1 ug was reverse transcribed with random hexamers. TCRdb passed the immunoSEQ multiplex PCR reads through MiXCR, listing each CDR3 protein once. The sample consists of about 130,000 distinct CDR3 sequences, over 90% of them appearing once. Sequenced input: CD8+ T cells from PBMCs. The receptors shown here come from a human donor with multiple sclerosis.

This clonotype has just one count. The V and J genes are TRBV19 and TRBJ2-1; the match to TRBD1 covers 7 bases. J gave up 2 bases and V 5 bases, and 6 bases lay outside the gene matches. The CDR3 sequence is 15 residues long. Germline assignment: CDR1 LNHDA and CDR2 SQIVND (reference sequence). CDR3 nucleotides: TGTGCCAGTAGTGTGGGACAGATGACCTACAATGAGCAGTTCTTC. This codes for CASSVGQMTYNEQFF. The variable domain in full, with the rest retrieved from reference TRBV19 and TRBJ2-1, is DGGITQSPKYLFRKEGQNVTLSCEQNLNHDAMYWYRQDPGQGLRLIYYSQIVNDFQKGDIAEGYSVSREKKESFPLTVTSAQKNPTAFYLCASSVGQMTYNEQFFGPGTRLTVL.

The chain links TRBV11-2 to TRBJ1-5, with unresolved D. The CDR3 extends over 13 amino acids. Germline V lookup: CDR1 SGHAT, CDR2 FQNNGV. V was pared by 1 base and J by 4 bases, with 5 bases between. DNA of the CDR3: TGTGCCAGCAGCTTAGCACAGAATCAGCCCCAGCATTTT. This encodes CASSLAQNQPQHF.

V gene TRBV19 combines with J gene TRBJ1-1, with a tentative D call TRBD1 (5 bases). The germline CDR1 and CDR2 sequences are LNHDA and SQIVND (reference sequence). Trimming removed 0 bases from V and 0 bases from J, with 17 bases in between. The length of the CDR3 is 18 residues. The CDR3 DNA sequence: TGTGCCAGTAGTATAGATCAGGGCCGGACCTTCTTGAACACTGAAGCTTTCTTT. It yields the protein CASSIDQGRTFLNTEAFF.

The DNA of the CDR3 is TGTGCCAGCAGCCCTGAGGAAACTAGGGGGGAGACCCAGTACTTC. Translation gives CASSPEETRGETQYF. The chain combines TRBV27 with TRBJ2-5; a weak D match, TRBD1 (6 bases). Germline CDR1 is MNHEY and CDR2 is SMNVEV (reference sequence). V was cut by 6 bases and J by 5 bases, with 19 bases left in between. This CDR3 region has 15 residues.

The count of this clonotype is one. The V gene is TRBV4-1, the J gene TRBJ2-2; D is possibly TRBD1 (6 bases). Germline V gives CDR1 MGHRA, CDR2 YSYEKL. The CDR3 length is 17 residues. Trimming took off 0 bases at V and 2 bases at J, with 13 bases between the two ends. CDR3 sequence reads: CASSQDSGTLNTGELFF. The DNA of the CDR3 is TGCGCCAGCAGCCAAGACTCCGGGACACTTAACACCGGGGAGCTGTTTTTT.

V and J are TRBV10-2 and TRBJ2-2; D unclear. Between the trimmed V and J ends, which lost 3 bases and 1 base, there was a span of 3 bases. Per germline, CDR1 WSHSY and CDR2 SAAADI. The CDR3 has 13 amino acids. The CDR3 DNA reads TGCGCCAGCAGTGAAGTGAACACCGGGGAGCTGTTTTTT. It codes for CASSEVNTGELFF.

The J gene is TRBJ2-1, the V gene TRBV11-2, with 10 bases identical to TRBD2. V shed 6 bases, J shed 8 bases, and the junction held 13 bases outside the gene matches. This CDR3 is 16 amino acids long. Per germline, CDR1 SGHAT and CDR2 FQNNGV. The CDR3 coding sequence is TGTGCCAGCAGTTCTCGTCCGGGACTAGCGCCGGATGAGCAGTTCTTC. It translates to CASSSRPGLAPDEQFF.

The chain employs TRBV3-1 and TRBJ2-2; D not certain. This CDR3 comprises 12 residues. CDR1 LGHDT and CDR2 YNNKEL come from the germline V gene (reference sequence). V lost 4 bases, J lost 6 bases, and 6 bases lay in between. The chain's CDR3 is CASSPSPGELFF. CDR3 bases: TGTGCCAGCAGCCCATCCCCCGGGGAGCTGTTTTTT.

This sequence joins TRBV9 and TRBJ2-1; 16 nucleotides match TRBD2. With 3 bases clipped from V and 10 bases from J, the junction kept 10 bases outside the gene matches. From germline, CDR1 is SGDLS and CDR2 YYNGEE. The CDR3 length is 17 residues. CDR3 DNA: TGTGCCAGCAGCGATTCCCTCGGGACTAGCGGGGGGGGAGAGCAGTTCTTC. The encoded protein is CASSDSLGTSGGGEQFF.

The V call is TRBV18, the J call TRBJ2-2; D perhaps matches TRBD2 (6 bases). The V and J ends lost 3 bases and 1 base respectively, with 12 bases between them. The CDR3 consists of 16 residues. Germline CDR1 KGHSH, CDR2 LQKENI. In DNA, the CDR3 is TGTGCCAGCTCACCCGCTGTGCGGGAGAACACCGGGGAGCTGTTTTTT. This sequence encodes CASSPAVRENTGELFF.

The rearrangement joins TRBV15 to TRBJ2-1; the D is unclear. This CDR3 is 13 amino acids long. V was shortened by 4 bases and J by 8 bases, with 12 bases between the two germline ends. The germline V gene encodes CDR1 LNHNV and CDR2 YYDKDF (reference sequence). The chain's CDR3 is CATSNRAGDEQFF. CDR3 sequence (DNA): TGTGCCACCAGCAATCGGGCTGGCGATGAGCAGTTCTTC. Together with reference TRBV15 and TRBJ2-1, the CDR3 gives the full variable domain: DAMVIQNPRYQVTQFGKPVTLSCSQTLNHNVMYWYQQKSSQAPKLLFHYYDKDFNNEADTPDNFQSRRPNTSFCFLDIRSPGLGDTAMYLCATSNRAGDEQFFGPGTRLTVL.

The chain joins TRBV9 to TRBJ2-3; 8 bases align to TRBD1. Germline V gives CDR1 SGDLS, CDR2 YYNGEE. This CDR3 contains 15 residues. Germline trimming cut 2 bases from V and 0 bases from J; bases unmatched to any gene: 2. The CDR3 DNA reads TGTGCCAGCAGCGTTCGACAGGGGAGCACAGATACGCAGTATTTT. This sequence encodes CASSVRQGSTDTQYF.

The rearrangement uses TRBV7-9 and TRBJ2-1, with D possibly matching TRBD2 (6 bases). With 1 base removed from V and 1 base from J, the gap between germline ends came to 11 bases. Germline V lookup: CDR1 SEHNR, CDR2 FQNEAQ (reference sequence). The CDR3 runs to 16 residues. The CDR3 DNA is TGTGCCAGCAGCTTAGGGCCTAGCGAATCCTACAATGAGCAGTTCTTC. Protein product: CASSLGPSESYNEQFF. The full variable domain, rest sourced from reference TRBV7-9 and TRBJ2-1, is DTGVSQNPRHKITKRGQNVTFRCDPISEHNRLYWYRQTLGQGPEFLTYFQNEAQLEKSRLLSDRFSAERPKGSFSTLEIQRTEQGDSAMYLCASSLGPSESYNEQFFGPGTRLTVL.

This sequence joins TRBV11-1 and TRBJ2-7; D ambiguous. V lost 5 bases, J lost 3 bases, and 11 bases lay in between. CDR1 and CDR2 from the germline V gene are SGHAT and FQDESV (reference sequence). The CDR3 is 13 residues long. Here the CDR3 reads CASSKLENYEQYV. The CDR3 DNA sequence: TGTGCCAGCAGCAAGTTGGAGAACTACGAGCAGTACGTC.

This clonotype was detected once. J is TRBJ2-7 and V is TRBV4-1; 9 nucleotides agree with TRBD1. The germline CDR1 and CDR2 sequences are MGHRA and YSYEKL. Germline trimming cut 4 bases from V and 5 bases from J; bases unmatched to any gene: 9. There are 15 residues in the CDR3. In DNA form, the CDR3 reads TGCGCCAGCAGCCCCCAGGACAGGGGTACCCACGAGCAGTACTTC. Amino acid sequence: CASSPQDRGTHEQYF.

The chain joins TRBV5-1 to TRBJ2-2; no firm D call. This CDR3 region has 14 residues. V lost 1 base and J lost 4, with 8 bases in between. CDR1 is SGHRS and CDR2 is YFSETQ in the germline V gene. CDR3 sequence reads: CASSLYPSTGELFF. The CDR3 DNA reads as TGCGCCAGCAGCTTGTACCCCTCCACCGGGGAGCTGTTTTTT.